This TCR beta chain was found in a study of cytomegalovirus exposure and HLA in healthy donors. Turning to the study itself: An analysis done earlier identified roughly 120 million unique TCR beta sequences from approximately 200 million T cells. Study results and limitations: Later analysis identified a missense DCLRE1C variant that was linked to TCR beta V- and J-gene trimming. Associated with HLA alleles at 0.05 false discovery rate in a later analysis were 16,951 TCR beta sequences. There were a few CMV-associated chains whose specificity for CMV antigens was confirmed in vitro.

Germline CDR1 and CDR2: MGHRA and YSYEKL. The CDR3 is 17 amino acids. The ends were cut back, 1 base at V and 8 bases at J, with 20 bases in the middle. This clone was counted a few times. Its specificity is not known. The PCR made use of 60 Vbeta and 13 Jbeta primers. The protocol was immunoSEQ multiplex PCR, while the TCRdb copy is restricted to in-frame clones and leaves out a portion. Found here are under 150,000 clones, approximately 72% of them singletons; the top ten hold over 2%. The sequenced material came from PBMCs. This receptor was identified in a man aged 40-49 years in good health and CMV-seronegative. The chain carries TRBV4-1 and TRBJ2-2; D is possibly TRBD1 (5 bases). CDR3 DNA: TGCGCCAGCAGCCAAGGGGCAGGCAGGGCCCCACCGGGGGAGCTGTTTTTT. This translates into CASSQGAGRAPPGELFF.